Here is one T cell receptor beta chain with its context. These data originate in a study of blood T cell repertoires in COVID-19. Germline V gene data show CDR1 as SQVTM and CDR2 as ANQGSEA. Trimming left V 4 bases short and J 0 bases short, with 10 bases between. This CDR3 has 14 residues. Produced via immunoSEQ multiplex PCR; TCRdb's table is partial and in-frame only. Of around 120,000 clones in the sample, approximately 83% are singletons; the top ten hold 11%. Sequencing was carried out using peripheral blood. This clonotype originated in a man older than 75 with acute or convalescent COVID-19. The chain has TRBV29-1 and TRBJ1-3; possibly TRBD1 for D (6 bases). The CDR3 DNA is TGCAGCGTTGTGAAGGACAGCTCTGGAAACACCATATATTTT. It yields the protein CSVVKDSSGNTIYF.